The entry below describes one TCR beta chain. Its antigen is still unknown. The CDR3 spans 15 residues. The ends were cut back, 4 bases at V and 3 bases at J, with 16 bases in the middle. CDR1 SQVTM and CDR2 ANQGSEA come from the germline V gene. The authors ran a second PCR of roughly 6 to 12 cycles using a sample-barcoded 5' primer and a J-beta primer mix. TCRdb re-derived calls from the 5' RACE reads in MiXCR, one entry per CDR3 protein. The sample carries some 920,000 distinct CDR3 sequences, roughly half recorded once. This entry belongs to a study of blood T cells in healthy people across ages. General study findings and limits: Naive CD4+ cell counts and diversity both ran higher in long-lived than in aged donors.

Sample: blood. The chain employs TRBV29-1 and TRBJ2-1; possible D gene TRBD2, 6 bases. The origin of this receptor is an older woman in good health. CDR3 residues: CSVVFVGGSYNEQFF. CDR3 DNA sequence: TGCAGCGTTGTTTTCGTCGGAGGGAGCTACAATGAGCAGTTCTTC.